A selection of T cell receptor beta chains follows, all from one sample in a study of shared clonotypes between healthy human individuals. The data were produced by immunoSEQ multiplex PCR, yet TCRdb's version contains in-frame clones alone and is incomplete. The table shows roughly 2 million clones, with 85% to 95% occurring only once. The specimen sequenced was naive CD4+ T cells sorted from blood. The receptors shown here come from a man aged 18-30 years in good health. Each CDR3 is given with its conserved first and last residue. Fields, in order: V gene, CDR3 protein.

V gene: TRBV2; CDR3 protein: CASRGTTYEQYF
V gene: TRBV6-4; CDR3 protein: CASSLSSGGAYNEQFF
V gene: TRBV6-6; CDR3 protein: CASTWGGAGNQPQHF
V gene: TRBV5-1; CDR3 protein: CASSFAGTVNQPQHF
V gene: TRBV5-6; CDR3 protein: CASSGDRGLNTIYF
V gene: TRBV30; CDR3 protein: CAWSHSGTEAFF
V gene: TRBV4-1; CDR3 protein: CASSQGRQGANTIYF
V gene: TRBV5-1; CDR3 protein: CASNEGDETQYF
V gene: TRBV6-1; CDR3 protein: CASSAGLGIPYEQYF
V gene: TRBV28; CDR3 protein: CASSLGQGNQPQHF
V gene: TRBV7-9; CDR3 protein: CASSLAGGETQYF
V gene: TRBV6-1; CDR3 protein: CASRETPGGHYEQYF
V gene: TRBV7-9; CDR3 protein: CASSLNGGGYTF
V gene: TRBV6-5; CDR3 protein: CASSSSSYEQYF
V gene: TRBV19; CDR3 protein: CASGGRTPYEQYF
V gene: TRBV5-4; CDR3 protein: CASSHRSAGLYEQYF
V gene: TRBV2; CDR3 protein: CASRTGGYTF
V gene: TRBV18; CDR3 protein: CASSPDRSRNTDTQYF
V gene: TRBV4-1; CDR3 protein: CASSSMAADQPQHF
V gene: TRBV6-5; CDR3 protein: CASQRGVNTGELFF
V gene: TRBV5-4; CDR3 protein: CASSFTSGSTDTQYF
V gene: TRBV11-2; CDR3 protein: CASTQGGSGNTIYF
V gene: TRBV2; CDR3 protein: CASSEVGTANSPLHF
V gene: TRBV15; CDR3 protein: CATSSSPNQPQHF
V gene: TRBV7-9; CDR3 protein: CASSLVLVAGAGTGELFF
V gene: TRBV7-9; CDR3 protein: CASSLAVPFATNTGELFF
V gene: TRBV18; CDR3 protein: CASSLLETGTGANVLTF
V gene: TRBV6-6; CDR3 protein: CASRRGATYGYTF
V gene: TRBV5-1; CDR3 protein: CASSVPRTGNDEQYF
V gene: TRBV18; CDR3 protein: CASSRDTGELFF
V gene: TRBV5-6; CDR3 protein: CASSYSSPGEAFF
V gene: TRBV5-5; CDR3 protein: CASSQDQGEKLFF
V gene: TRBV11-2; CDR3 protein: CASNLKRGGIDEQYF
V gene: TRBV6-1; CDR3 protein: CASRNLNQPQHF
V gene: TRBV7-9; CDR3 protein: CASSQLGKLFF
V gene: TRBV7-9; CDR3 protein: CASRQGNTEAFF
V gene: TRBV5-6; CDR3 protein: CASSQGTDNQPQHF
V gene: TRBV6-5; CDR3 protein: CASSYSTGQATEAFF
V gene: TRBV13; CDR3 protein: CASSRAWNTEAFF
V gene: TRBV25-1; CDR3 protein: CASSERLAGTGELFF
V gene: TRBV14; CDR3 protein: CASSQGQGTRAFF
V gene: TRBV29-1; CDR3 protein: CSVDTGSGETQYF
V gene: TRBV5-1; CDR3 protein: CASSIGQAYEQYF
V gene: TRBV19; CDR3 protein: CASSIGSPATQYF
V gene: TRBV10-3; CDR3 protein: CAIRGTGIPFF
V gene: TRBV30; CDR3 protein: CAWSPPASRGPLAKNIQYF
V gene: TRBV7-9; CDR3 protein: CASSFGPGGQPLHF
V gene: TRBV5-1; CDR3 protein: CASRTGTSGTEQFF
V gene: TRBV5-4; CDR3 protein: CASSPGGENYGYTF
V gene: TRBV5-8; CDR3 protein: CASSLRGINQPQHF
V gene: TRBV7-9; CDR3 protein: CASSERGYNQPQHF
V gene: TRBV10-3; CDR3 protein: CAISDARAPQETQYF
V gene: TRBV7-9; CDR3 protein: CASSLVGTGAGEQFF
V gene: TRBV29-1; CDR3 protein: CSDYRGRNEQFF
V gene: TRBV5-8; CDR3 protein: CASSLGPVAYEQYF